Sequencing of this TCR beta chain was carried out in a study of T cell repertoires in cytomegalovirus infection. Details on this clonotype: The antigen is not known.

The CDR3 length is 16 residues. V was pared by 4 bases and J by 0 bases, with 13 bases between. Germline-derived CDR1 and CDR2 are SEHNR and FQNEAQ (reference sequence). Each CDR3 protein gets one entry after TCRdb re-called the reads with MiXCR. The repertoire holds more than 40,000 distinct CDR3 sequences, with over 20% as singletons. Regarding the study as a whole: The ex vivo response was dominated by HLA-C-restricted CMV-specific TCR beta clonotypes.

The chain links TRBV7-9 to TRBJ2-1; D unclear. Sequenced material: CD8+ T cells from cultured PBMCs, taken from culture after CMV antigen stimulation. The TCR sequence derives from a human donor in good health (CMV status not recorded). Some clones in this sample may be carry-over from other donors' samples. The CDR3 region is CASSSDAWSSYNEQFF. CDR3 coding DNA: TGTGCCAGCAGCTCTGATGCGTGGAGCTCCTACAATGAGCAGTTCTTC.